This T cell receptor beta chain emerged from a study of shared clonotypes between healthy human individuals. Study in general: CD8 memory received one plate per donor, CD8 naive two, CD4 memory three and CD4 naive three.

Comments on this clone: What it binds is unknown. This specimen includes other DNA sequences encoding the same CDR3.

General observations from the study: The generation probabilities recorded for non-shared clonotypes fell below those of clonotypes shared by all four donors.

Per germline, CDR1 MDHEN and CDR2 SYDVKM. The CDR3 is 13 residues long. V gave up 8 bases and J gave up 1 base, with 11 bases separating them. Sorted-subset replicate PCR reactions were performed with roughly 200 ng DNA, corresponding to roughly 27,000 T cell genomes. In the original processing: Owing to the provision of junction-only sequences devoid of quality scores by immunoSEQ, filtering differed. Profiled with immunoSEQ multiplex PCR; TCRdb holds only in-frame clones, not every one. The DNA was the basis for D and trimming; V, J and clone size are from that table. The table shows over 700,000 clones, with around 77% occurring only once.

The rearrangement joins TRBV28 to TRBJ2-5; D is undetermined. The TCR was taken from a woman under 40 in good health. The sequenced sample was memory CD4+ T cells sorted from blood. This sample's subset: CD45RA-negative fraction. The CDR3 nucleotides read TGTGCCAGCTCCCCAACGGTCCAAGAGACCCAGTACTTC. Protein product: CASSPTVQETQYF.